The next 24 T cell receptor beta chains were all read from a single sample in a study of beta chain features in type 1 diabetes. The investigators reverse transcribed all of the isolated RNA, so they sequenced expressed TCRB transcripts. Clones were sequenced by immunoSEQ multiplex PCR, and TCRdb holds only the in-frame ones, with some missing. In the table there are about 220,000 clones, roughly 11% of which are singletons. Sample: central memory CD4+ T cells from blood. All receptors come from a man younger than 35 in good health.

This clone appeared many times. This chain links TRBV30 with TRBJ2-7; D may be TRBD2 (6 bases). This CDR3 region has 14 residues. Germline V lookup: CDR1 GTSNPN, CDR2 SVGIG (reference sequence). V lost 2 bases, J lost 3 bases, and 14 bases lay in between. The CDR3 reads CAWSLGGLNYEQYF. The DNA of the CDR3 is TGTGCCTGGAGTCTGGGGGGACTGAACTACGAGCAGTACTTC.

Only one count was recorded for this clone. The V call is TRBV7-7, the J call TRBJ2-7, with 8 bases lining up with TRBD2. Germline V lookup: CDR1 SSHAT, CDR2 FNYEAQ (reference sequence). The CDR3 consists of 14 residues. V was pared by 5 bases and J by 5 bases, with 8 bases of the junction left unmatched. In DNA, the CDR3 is TGTGCCAGCAGCCGATCAGCGGGAGTGGACGAGCAGTACTTC. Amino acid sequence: CASSRSAGVDEQYF.

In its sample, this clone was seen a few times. CDR3 DNA: TGCGCCAGCAGCCAAGAGCCTAGCGGGGTCAATGAGCAGTTCTTC. Translation gives CASSQEPSGVNEQFF. V gene TRBV4-3 combines with J gene TRBJ2-1; 9 bases agree with TRBD2. The CDR3 runs 15 residues. The junction had 3 bases not matched to a gene; V was cut back by 0 bases and J by 6 bases. Germline CDR1 reads LGHNA; CDR2 reads YSLEER.

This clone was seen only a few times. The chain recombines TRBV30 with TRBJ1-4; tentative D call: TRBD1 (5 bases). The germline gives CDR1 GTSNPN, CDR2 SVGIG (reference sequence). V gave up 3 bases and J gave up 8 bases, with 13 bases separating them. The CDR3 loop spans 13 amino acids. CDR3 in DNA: TGTGCCTGGAGGGACAAAGAGACCGAAAAACTGTTTTTT. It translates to CAWRDKETEKLFF.

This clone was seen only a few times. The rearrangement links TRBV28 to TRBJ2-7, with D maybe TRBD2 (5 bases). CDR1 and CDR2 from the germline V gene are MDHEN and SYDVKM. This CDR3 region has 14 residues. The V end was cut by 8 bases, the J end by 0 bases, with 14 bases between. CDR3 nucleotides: TGTGCCAGCCTTCGGACGGGGAGCTCCTACGAGCAGTACTTC. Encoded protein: CASLRTGSSYEQYF.

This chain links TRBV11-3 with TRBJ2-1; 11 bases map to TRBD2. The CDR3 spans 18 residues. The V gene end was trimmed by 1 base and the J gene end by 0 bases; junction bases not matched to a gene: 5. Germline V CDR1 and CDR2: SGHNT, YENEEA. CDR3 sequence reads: CASSLGPGLAASYNEQFF. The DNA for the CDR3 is TGTGCCAGCAGCTTAGGACCGGGACTAGCGGCCTCCTACAATGAGCAGTTCTTC.

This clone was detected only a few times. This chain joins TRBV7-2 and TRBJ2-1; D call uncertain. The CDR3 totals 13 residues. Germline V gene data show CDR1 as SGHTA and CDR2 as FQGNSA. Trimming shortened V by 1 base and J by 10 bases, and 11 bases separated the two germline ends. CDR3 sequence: CASSLEWRNEQFF. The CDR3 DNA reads TGTGCCAGCAGCTTAGAATGGCGCAACGAGCAGTTCTTC.

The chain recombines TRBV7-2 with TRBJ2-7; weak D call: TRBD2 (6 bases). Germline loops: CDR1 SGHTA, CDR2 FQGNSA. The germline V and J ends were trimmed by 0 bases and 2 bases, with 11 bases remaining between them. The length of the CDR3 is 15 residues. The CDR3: CASSLATDYPYEQYF. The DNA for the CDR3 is TGTGCCAGCAGCTTAGCGACGGACTACCCCTACGAGCAGTACTTC.

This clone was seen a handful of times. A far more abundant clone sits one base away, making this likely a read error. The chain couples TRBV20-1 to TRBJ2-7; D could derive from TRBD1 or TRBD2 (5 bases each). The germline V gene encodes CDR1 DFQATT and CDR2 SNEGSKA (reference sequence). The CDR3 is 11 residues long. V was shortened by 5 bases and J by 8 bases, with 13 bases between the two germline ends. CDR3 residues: CSARGGSQQYF. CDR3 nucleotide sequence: TGCAGTGCTCGGGGCGGGTCCCAGCAGTACTTC.

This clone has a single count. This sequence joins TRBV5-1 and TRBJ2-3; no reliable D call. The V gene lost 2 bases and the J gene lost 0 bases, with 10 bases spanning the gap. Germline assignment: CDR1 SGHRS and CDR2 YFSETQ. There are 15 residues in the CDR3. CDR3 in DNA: TGCGCCAGCAGCTTACCAGCGACTAGCACAGATACGCAGTATTTT. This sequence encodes CASSLPATSTDTQYF.

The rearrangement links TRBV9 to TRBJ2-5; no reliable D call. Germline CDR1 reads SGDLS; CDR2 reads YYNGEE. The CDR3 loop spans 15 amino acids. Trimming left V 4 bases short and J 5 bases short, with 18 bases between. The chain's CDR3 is CASSPREGFGETQYF. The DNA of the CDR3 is TGTGCCAGCAGCCCCCGTGAAGGGTTCGGGGAGACCCAGTACTTC.

Written as DNA, the CDR3 is TGTGCCAGCAGTTCCCGGCGGGCCTCCCTTAGCACAGATACGCAGTATTTT. Translation gives CASSSRRASLSTDTQYF. The rearrangement links TRBV9 to TRBJ2-3, with D possibly matching TRBD2 (5 bases). This CDR3 has 17 residues. V lost 5 bases and J lost 0, with 19 bases in between. In germline, CDR1 is SGDLS, CDR2 YYNGEE.

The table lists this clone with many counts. CDR3 protein: CASSPDGGGTEAFF. The CDR3 DNA sequence: TGTGCCAGCAGCCCGGACGGGGGCGGCACTGAAGCTTTCTTT. The chain uses TRBV5-4 and TRBJ1-1; TRBD1 might be the D (6 bases). V lost 4 bases, J lost 4 bases, and 14 bases lay in between. Germline V gene lookup returns CDR1 SGHNT and CDR2 YYREEE (reference sequence). This CDR3 contains 14 residues.

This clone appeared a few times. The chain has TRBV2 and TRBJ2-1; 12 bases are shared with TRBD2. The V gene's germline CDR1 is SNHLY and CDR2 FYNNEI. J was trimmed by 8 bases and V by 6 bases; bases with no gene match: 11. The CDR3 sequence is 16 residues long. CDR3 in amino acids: CASSASSGRVMDEQFF. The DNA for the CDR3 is TGTGCCAGCAGCGCCTCTAGCGGGAGGGTGATGGATGAGCAGTTCTTC.

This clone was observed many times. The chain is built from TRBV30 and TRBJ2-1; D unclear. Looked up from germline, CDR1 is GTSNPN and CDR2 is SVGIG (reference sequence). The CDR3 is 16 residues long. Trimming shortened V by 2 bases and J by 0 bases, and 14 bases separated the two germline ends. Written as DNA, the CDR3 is TGTGCCTGGAGTAGGGCAGGCTCCAGCTCCTACAATGAGCAGTTCTTC. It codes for CAWSRAGSSSYNEQFF. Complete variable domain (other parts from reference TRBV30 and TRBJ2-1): SQTIHQWPATLVQPVGSPLSLECTVEGTSNPNLYWYRQAAGRGLQLLFYSVGIGQISSEVPQNLSASRPQDRQFILSSKKLLLSDSGFYLCAWSRAGSSSYNEQFFGPGTRLTVL.

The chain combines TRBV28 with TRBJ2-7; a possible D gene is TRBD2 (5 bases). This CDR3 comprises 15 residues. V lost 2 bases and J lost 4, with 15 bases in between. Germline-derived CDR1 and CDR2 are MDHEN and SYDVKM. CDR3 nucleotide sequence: TGTGCCAGCAGTTTACTGGGAGAGCGTCCGTACGAGCAGTACTTC. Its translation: CASSLLGERPYEQYF.

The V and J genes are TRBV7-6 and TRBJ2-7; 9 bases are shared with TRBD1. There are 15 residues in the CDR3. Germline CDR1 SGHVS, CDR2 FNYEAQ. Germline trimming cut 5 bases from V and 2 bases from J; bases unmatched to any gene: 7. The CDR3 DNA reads TGTGCCAGCAGCCCTAGGACAGGGGCGACCTACGAGCAGTACTTC. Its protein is CASSPRTGATYEQYF. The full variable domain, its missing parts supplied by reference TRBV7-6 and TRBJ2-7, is GAGVSQSPRYKVTKRGQDVALRCDPISGHVSLYWYRQALGQGPEFLTYFNYEAQQDKSGLPNDRFSAERPEGSISTLTIQRTEQRDSAMYRCASSPRTGATYEQYFGPGTRLTVT.

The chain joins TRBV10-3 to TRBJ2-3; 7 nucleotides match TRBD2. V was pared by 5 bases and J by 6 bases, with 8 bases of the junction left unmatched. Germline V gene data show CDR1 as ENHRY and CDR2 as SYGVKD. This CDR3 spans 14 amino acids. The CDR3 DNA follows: TGTGCCATCAGTACCTCCGGGGGGATGGATACGCAGTATTTT. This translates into CAISTSGGMDTQYF.

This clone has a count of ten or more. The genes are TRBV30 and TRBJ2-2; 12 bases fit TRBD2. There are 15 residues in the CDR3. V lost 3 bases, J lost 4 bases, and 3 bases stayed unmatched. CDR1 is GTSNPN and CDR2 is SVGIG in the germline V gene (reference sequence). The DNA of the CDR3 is TGTGCCTGGAGCAGACTAGCGGGAGTCACCGGGGAGCTGTTTTTT. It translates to CAWSRLAGVTGELFF.

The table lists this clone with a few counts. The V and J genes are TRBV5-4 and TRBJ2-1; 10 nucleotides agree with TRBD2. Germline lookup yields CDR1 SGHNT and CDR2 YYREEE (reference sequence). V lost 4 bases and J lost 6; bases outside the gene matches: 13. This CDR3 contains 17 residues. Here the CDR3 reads CASSPDLAGAWGNEQFF. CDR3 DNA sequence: TGTGCCAGCAGCCCAGACCTAGCGGGAGCTTGGGGCAATGAGCAGTTCTTC.

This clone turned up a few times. This chain's CDR3 is CSLRTSGRGSSTDTQYF. The CDR3 DNA follows: TGCAGCCTACGGACTAGCGGGCGTGGGTCTAGCACAGATACGCAGTATTTT. The V and J genes are TRBV29-1 and TRBJ2-3; 11 bases agree with TRBD2. This CDR3 has 17 amino acids. V was pared by 8 bases and J by 0 bases, with 13 bases of the junction left unmatched. Germline V gene sequence: CDR1 SQVTM, CDR2 ANQGSEA.

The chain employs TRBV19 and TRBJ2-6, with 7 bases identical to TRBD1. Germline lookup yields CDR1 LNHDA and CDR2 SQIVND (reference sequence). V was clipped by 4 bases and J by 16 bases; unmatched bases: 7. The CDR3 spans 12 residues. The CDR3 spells CASSRTGLPLTF. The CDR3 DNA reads TGTGCCAGTAGTAGGACAGGCCTGCCTCTGACTTTC.

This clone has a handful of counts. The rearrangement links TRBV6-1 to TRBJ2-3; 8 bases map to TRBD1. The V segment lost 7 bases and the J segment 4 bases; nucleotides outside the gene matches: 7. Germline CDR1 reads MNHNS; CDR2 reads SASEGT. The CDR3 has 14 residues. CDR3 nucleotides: TGTGCCAGCACCCGGGACAGGTTCGCAGATACGCAGTATTTT. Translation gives CASTRDRFADTQYF.

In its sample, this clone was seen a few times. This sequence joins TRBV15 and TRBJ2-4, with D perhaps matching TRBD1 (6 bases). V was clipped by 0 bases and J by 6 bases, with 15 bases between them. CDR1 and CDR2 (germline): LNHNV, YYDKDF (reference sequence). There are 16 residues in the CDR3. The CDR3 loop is CATSRERQVGGNIQYF. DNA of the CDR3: TGTGCCACCAGCAGAGAGAGACAGGTCGGAGGAAACATTCAGTACTTC.